Given below is one T cell receptor (beta chain) in context. Researchers took RNA transcripts and amplified the TCR beta CDR3 regions from them. The HTBI primer set served for first-round RT-PCR of the TCR CDR3. TCRdb re-called the multiplex PCR reads through MiXCR, storing one row per CDR3 protein. The sample has almost 600,000 distinct CDR3 sequences; roughly 50% are singletons. This entry comes from a study of T cells in Graves' hyperthyroidism and ophthalmopathy. The sample consisted of peripheral blood or thyroid tissue (not recorded which). The sequence came from a woman between 18 and 30 years old with Graves' hyperthyroidism.

CDR3 residues: CASSSDSLNTEAFF. The CDR3, as DNA: TGTGCCAGCAGCTCGGACAGCTTGAACACTGAAGCTTTCTTT. This sequence joins TRBV7-9 and TRBJ1-1, with D tentatively TRBD1 (6 bases). With 4 bases removed from V and 0 bases from J, the gap between germline ends came to 9 bases. The CDR3 has 14 residues. Germline CDR1 reads SEHNR; CDR2 reads FQNEAQ (reference sequence).